These 9 T cell receptor beta chains originate from one sample sequenced in a study of tumor-infiltrating lymphocytes in primary liver carcinoma. TCR beta cDNA came from roughly 450 ng total RNA, primed with a constant-region primer. Libraries for TCR beta were built through three nested multiplex PCR rounds, which together made up a slightly modified ARM-PCR procedure. In the first two PCR rounds, TRBV1-TRBV30 forward primers were paired with a C-beta reverse primer, and each round lasted approximately 9 cycles. Each CDR3 protein gets one entry after TCRdb re-called the multiplex PCR reads with MiXCR. There are 310,000 or so distinct CDR3 sequences in the sample; nearly 60% occur only once, and over 15% lies in the top ten. RNA was extracted from whole blood without cell sorting, alongside germline DNA. Sequencing was done on a sample of peripheral blood. These receptors originate from a woman aged 25 to 45 with primary liver carcinoma and hepatitis B virus infection.

As concerns this clonotype: A much larger clone differs by one base, so this may be a read error. The chain is built from TRBV6-5 and TRBJ2-5; D is undetermined. V lost 8 bases and J 9 bases, leaving 13 bases between the germline ends. This CDR3 is built from 11 residues. Per the germline V gene, CDR1 is MNHEY and CDR2 is SVGAGI. DNA for the CDR3: TGTGCCAGCGGTTTCGGAGTGGCCCAGTACTTC. This gives the protein CASGFGVAQYF.

As to this clonotype: One junction end does not reproduce the germline sequence, and a read error may be involved. The chain combines TRBV11-2 with TRBJ2-4; maybe TRBD1 (5 bases). CDR1 and CDR2 from the germline V gene are SGHAT and FQNNGV. The CDR3 runs 15 residues. The CDR3 DNA sequence: TGTGCCAGCAGCTCCCTTGGCGACAGAAAAAACATTCAGTATTTC. The encoded protein is CASSSLGDRKNIQYF.

Details on this clonotype: The germline gene is not matched at one end of the junction; a read error may be the cause. V is TRBV4-3 and J is TRBJ2-6, with TRBD1 as a possible D gene (6 bases). Germline V CDR1 and CDR2: LGHNA, YSLEER. The CDR3 is 17 amino acids. The CDR3 region has the DNA TGCACCAGCAGCCAAGACTCTAACAGGGCTGGGGCCAACGTCCTGACTTTC. It yields the protein CTSSQDSNRAGANVLTF.

This clonotype was recorded at least ten times. The chain recombines TRBV11-2 with TRBJ2-1; TRBD2 matches 7 bases. V gave up 5 bases and J gave up 0 bases; unmatched junction bases: 7. The CDR3 runs 16 residues. CDR1 is SGHAT and CDR2 is FQNNGV in the germline V gene. DNA of the CDR3: TGTGCCAGCAGCCCATCAGCGGGGAACTCCTACAATGAGCAGTTCTTC. Residues: CASSPSAGNSYNEQFF. The whole variable domain, filled in from reference TRBV11-2 and TRBJ2-1, reads EAGVAQSPRYKIIEKRQSVAFWCNPISGHATLYWYQQILGQGPKLLIQFQNNGVVDDSQLPKDRFSAERLKGVDSTLKIQPAKLEDSAVYLCASSPSAGNSYNEQFFGPGTRLTVL.

In this sample, this clonotype turned up once. The CDR3 ends on some other residue instead of the conserved phenylalanine or tryptophan, so this is likely a read error. The V gene is TRBV5-4, the J gene TRBJ1-1; no firm D call. CDR3 length: 16 amino acids. Per germline, CDR1 SGHNT and CDR2 YYREEE (reference sequence). V was shortened by 2 bases and J by 1 base, with 15 bases between the two germline ends. CDR3 sequence reads: CASSFRQITSNTEAFL. As DNA, the CDR3 is TGTGCCAGCAGCTTTAGGCAGATAACTTCGAACACTGAAGCTTTCCTT.

J is TRBJ1-1 and V is TRBV7-8; D unresolved. The V end lost 1 base, the J end lost 3 bases, and 12 bases lay between the germline ends. Germline V lookup: CDR1 SGHVS, CDR2 FQNEAQ. The CDR3 contains 15 residues. The CDR3 reads CASSLESGWDTEAFF. The DNA of the CDR3 is TGTGCCAGCAGCTTAGAGTCGGGTTGGGACACTGAAGCTTTCTTT. The full variable domain, its missing parts supplied by reference TRBV7-8 and TRBJ1-1, is GAGVSQSPRYKVAKRGQDVALRCDPISGHVSLFWYQQALGQGPEFLTYFQNEAQLDKSGLPSDRFFAERPEGSVSTLKIQRTQQEDSAVYLCASSLESGWDTEAFFGQGTRLTVV.

The gene calls are TRBV11-2 and TRBJ2-1; D remains ambiguous. CDR1 SGHAT and CDR2 FQNNGV come from the germline V gene. This CDR3 contains 15 residues. The V gene lost 6 bases and the J gene lost 6 bases, with 18 bases spanning the gap. In DNA form, the CDR3 reads TGTGCCAGCAGTCTCGGCCTTAAACCCCCCAATGAGCAGTTCTTC. Encoded protein: CASSLGLKPPNEQFF.

Remarks on this clonotype: One end of the junction does not line up with germline, which may come from a read error. The chain couples TRBV11-2 to TRBJ1-1; no clear D. Germline V gene lookup returns CDR1 SGHAT and CDR2 FQNNGV. This CDR3 is built from 12 residues. This chain's CDR3 is CGSSLGNTEAFF. Written as DNA, the CDR3 is TGTGGCAGCAGCTTGGGGAACACTGAGGCTTTCTTT.

This clonotype has a handful of counts. The CDR3 region has the DNA TGTGCCAGCACCCCTTGGGTGGGGCCCCAGCATTTT. This codes for CASTPWVGPQHF. V gene TRBV28 combines with J gene TRBJ1-5; D unresolved. The CDR3 is 12 residues long. Germline V gene lookup returns CDR1 MDHEN and CDR2 SYDVKM. V was trimmed by 7 bases and J by 9 bases, leaving 13 bases between them. Supplemented by reference TRBV28 and TRBJ1-5, the full variable domain reads DVKVTQSSRYLVKRTGEKVFLECVQDMDHENMFWYRQDPGLGLRLIYFSYDVKMKEKGDIPEGYSVSREKKERFSLILESASTNQTSMYLCASTPWVGPQHFGDGTRLSIL.